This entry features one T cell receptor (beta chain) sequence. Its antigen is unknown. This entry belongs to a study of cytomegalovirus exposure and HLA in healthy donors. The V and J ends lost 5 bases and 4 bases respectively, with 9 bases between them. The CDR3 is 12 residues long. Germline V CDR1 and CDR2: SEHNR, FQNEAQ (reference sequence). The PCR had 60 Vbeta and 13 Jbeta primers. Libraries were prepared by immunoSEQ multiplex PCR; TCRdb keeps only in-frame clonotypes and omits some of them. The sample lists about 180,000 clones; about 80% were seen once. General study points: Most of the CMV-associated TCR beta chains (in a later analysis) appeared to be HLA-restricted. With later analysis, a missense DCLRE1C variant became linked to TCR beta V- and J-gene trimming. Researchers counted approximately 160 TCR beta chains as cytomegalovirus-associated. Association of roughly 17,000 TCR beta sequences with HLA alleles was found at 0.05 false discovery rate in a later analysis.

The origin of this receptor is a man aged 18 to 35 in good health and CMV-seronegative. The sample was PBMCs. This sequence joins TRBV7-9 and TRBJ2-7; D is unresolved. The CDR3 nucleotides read TGTGCCAGCAGCCCGACTGCTTACGAGCAGTACTTC. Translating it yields CASSPTAYEQYF.